This T cell receptor beta chain was recorded in a study of CD8 T cells in ankylosing spondylitis. Study-wide points: Among TCR beta sequences, a motif of several highly homologous variants appeared characteristic of ankylosing spondylitis blood. Disease-linked clones were CD8+ and relatively rare in peripheral blood.

TCRdb ran MiXCR on the 5' RACE reads and lists one entry per CDR3 protein. Found here are some 840,000 distinct CDR3 sequences, approximately 12% of them singletons; the top ten hold 0.45% to 0.6%. The CDR3 totals 14 residues. The germline gives CDR1 SEHNR, CDR2 FQNEAQ (reference sequence). V dropped 5 bases and J dropped 4 bases, with 11 bases sitting between them. A few counts support this clonotype. The antigen remains unidentified. The TCR sequence derives from a male donor with ankylosing spondylitis. The rearrangement uses TRBV7-9 and TRBJ2-2, with unresolved D. Material for sequencing was blood, either unsorted or a sorted T cell fraction (not recorded which). The CDR3 DNA sequence: TGTGCCAGCAGCGTTCGGGCGGTCACCGGGGAGCTGTTTTTT. Amino acid sequence: CASSVRAVTGELFF.